These 32 T cell receptor beta chains originate from one sample sequenced in a study of CD8 T cells in Susac syndrome. With random hexamers, reverse transcription was performed on about 0.5 to 1 ug of RNA. TCRdb re-called the immunoSEQ multiplex PCR reads through MiXCR, storing one row per CDR3 protein. This table holds more than 55,000 distinct CDR3 sequences, 95% found once. The sample comprised CD8+ T cells from PBMCs. Every receptor here comes from a human donor in good health.

V usage is TRBV30 and J usage is TRBJ1-5; 8 bases map to TRBD1. In germline, CDR1 is GTSNPN, CDR2 SVGIG (reference sequence). The CDR3 is 15 amino acids. Losses at the gene ends were 0 bases for V and 4 bases for J; bases not matched to a gene: 5. The CDR3 here is CAWSVPGTGNQPQHF. The DNA for the CDR3 is TGTGCCTGGAGTGTACCGGGGACAGGAAATCAGCCCCAGCATTTT.

The chain has TRBV29-1 and TRBJ2-6; D not certain. There are 13 residues in the CDR3. Trimming pared 6 bases from V and 0 bases from J, leaving 6 bases between. Germline V CDR1 and CDR2: SQVTM, ANQGSEA. The CDR3 protein is CSVRISGANVLTF. For the CDR3, the DNA is TGCAGCGTGCGGATCTCTGGGGCCAACGTCCTGACTTTC.

The J gene is TRBJ2-5, the V gene TRBV5-1; D possibly corresponds to TRBD2 (5 bases). Trimming cost V 8 bases and J 5 bases, with 16 bases left between them. Germline CDR1 SGHRS, CDR2 YFSETQ. This CDR3 has 13 residues. CDR3 residues: CASRGGDGETQYF. The CDR3 DNA sequence: TGCGCCAGTCGAGGAGGAGACGGGGAGACCCAGTACTTC.

This rearrangement joins TRBV5-6 to TRBJ1-5; D perhaps matches TRBD1 (6 bases). CDR1 is SGHDT and CDR2 is YYEEEE in the germline V gene. The length of the CDR3 is 15 residues. V lost 0 bases to trimming and J lost 4 bases, with 11 bases between them. For the CDR3, the DNA is TGTGCCAGCAGCTTGGACAGGGACTTGAATCAGCCCCAGCATTTT. It specifies CASSLDRDLNQPQHF.

V usage is TRBV7-9 and J usage is TRBJ2-5; tentatively, D is TRBD2 (6 bases). Germline CDR1 and CDR2: SEHNR and FQNEAQ (reference sequence). CDR3 size: 14 residues. Between the trimmed V and J ends, which lost 5 bases and 2 bases, there was a span of 12 bases. The CDR3 DNA reads TGTGCCAGCAGCCCCCCTGGGGGGCAAGAGACCCAGTACTTC. It encodes CASSPPGGQETQYF.

This rearrangement joins TRBV19 to TRBJ1-1; 10 bases map to TRBD1. CDR1 is LNHDA and CDR2 is SQIVND in the germline V gene (reference sequence). CDR3 size: 13 residues. The trim removed 10 bases at V and 4 bases at J, leaving 6 bases unmatched. The CDR3 protein is CATRQGAGTEAFF. In DNA, the CDR3 is TGTGCCACCAGACAGGGGGCGGGCACTGAAGCTTTCTTT.

The rearrangement uses TRBV20-1 and TRBJ2-7; 9 positions match TRBD2. Trimming at V came to 0 bases and at J to 5 bases, leaving 11 bases not matched to a gene. Germline values: CDR1 DFQATT, CDR2 SNEGSKA (reference sequence). The CDR3 loop spans 16 amino acids. The CDR3 here is CSARDPTSGFENEQYF. CDR3 bases: TGCAGTGCTAGAGATCCAACTAGCGGGTTCGAGAACGAGCAGTACTTC.

This clonotype was recorded only once. This chain joins TRBV30 and TRBJ1-1; possible D gene TRBD1, 6 bases. Trimming removed 4 bases at V and 0 bases at J, with 15 bases between. Germline lookup yields CDR1 GTSNPN and CDR2 SVGIG (reference sequence). CDR3 length: 15 amino acids. CDR3: CAWKWEQGMNTEAFF. The CDR3 DNA sequence: TGTGCCTGGAAATGGGAACAGGGTATGAACACTGAAGCTTTCTTT.

This sequence joins TRBV6-4 and TRBJ1-5, with D unresolved. Germline CDR1 and CDR2: MRHNA and SNTAGT. There are 17 residues in the CDR3. V lost 0 bases and J lost 9, with 21 bases in between. CDR3 coding DNA: TGTGCCAGCAGTGACTCTACGGTTGGTTATATTCTTTCGCCCCAGCATTTT. It codes for CASSDSTVGYILSPQHF.

J is TRBJ1-2 and V is TRBV13; 7 bases are a match to TRBD1. Germline V CDR1 and CDR2: PRHDT, FYEKMQ (reference sequence). V was clipped by 7 bases and J by 2 bases; unmatched bases: 10. The CDR3 loop spans 15 amino acids. The CDR3 DNA follows: TGTGCCAGCACTCTCAGGGGGGCCGCGAACTATGGCTACACCTTC. Translation: CASTLRGAANYGYTF.

This chain links TRBV24-1 with TRBJ1-2, with 7 bases lining up with TRBD1. This CDR3 contains 17 residues. V trimming: 4 bases; J trimming: 4 bases; junction bases outside the gene matches: 14. The germline V gene encodes CDR1 KGHDR and CDR2 SFDVKD. The CDR3 DNA reads TGTGCCACCAGTGACCCTAAGGAGGGGGCGTCTGGCTATGGCTACACCTTC. Encoded protein: CATSDPKEGASGYGYTF.

V and J are TRBV6-5 and TRBJ2-7; possible D gene TRBD2, 5 bases. Per the germline V gene, CDR1 is MNHEY and CDR2 is SVGAGI. CDR3 length: 13 amino acids. Trimming left V 6 bases short and J 2 bases short, with 11 bases between. The DNA for the CDR3 is TGTGCCAGCAGCTTGGACTTTACCTACGAGCAGTACTTC. This encodes CASSLDFTYEQYF.

V gene TRBV2 combines with J gene TRBJ2-3, with TRBD2 identical over 7 bases. Germline trimming cut 2 bases from V and 14 bases from J; bases unmatched to any gene: 7. The CDR3 sequence is 12 residues long. The germline V gene has CDR1 SNHLY and CDR2 FYNNEI. The CDR3 DNA is TGTGCCAGCAGTGAAATAGCGGGTTTTGGGTATTTT. This encodes CASSEIAGFGYF. Full variable domain (missing parts from reference TRBV2 and TRBJ2-3): EPEVTQTPSHQVTQMGQEVILRCVPISNHLYFYWYRQILGQKVEFLVSFYNNEISEKSEIFDDQFSVERPDGSNFTLKIRSTKLEDSAMYFCASSEIAGFGYFGPGTRLTVL.

The V and J genes are TRBV5-6 and TRBJ2-1, with a tentative D call TRBD2 (6 bases). The CDR3 has 12 residues. V lost 1 base and J lost 9, with 8 bases in between. Germline lookup yields CDR1 SGHDT and CDR2 YYEEEE. The CDR3 loop reads CASSLPEGEQFF. CDR3 sequence (DNA): TGTGCCAGCAGCTTGCCGGAGGGTGAGCAGTTCTTC.

This clonotype was recorded once. V is TRBV5-1 and J is TRBJ2-3; no reliable D call. The germline gives CDR1 SGHRS, CDR2 YFSETQ. The CDR3 has 12 amino acids. V dropped 4 bases and J dropped 2 bases, with 5 bases sitting between them. DNA for the CDR3: TGCGCCAGCAGCGTAAACACAGATACGCAGTATTTT. It is translated as CASSVNTDTQYF.

This clonotype is a singleton in its sample. The rearrangement uses TRBV7-9 and TRBJ2-5; 13 bases line up with TRBD2. Germline V gene lookup returns CDR1 SEHNR and CDR2 FQNEAQ (reference sequence). The CDR3 spans 17 residues. With V trimmed by 4 bases and J by 2 bases, 7 bases remained unmatched. For the CDR3, the DNA is TGTGCCAGCAGCTCCGCGGGACTAGCGGGGAATCAAGAGACCCAGTACTTC. Its translation: CASSSAGLAGNQETQYF.

This sequence joins TRBV5-4 and TRBJ2-7; TRBD2 might be the D (6 bases). This CDR3 comprises 14 residues. The germline V and J ends were trimmed by 4 bases and 2 bases, with 13 bases remaining between them. Per the germline V gene, CDR1 is SGHNT and CDR2 is YYREEE (reference sequence). The CDR3 DNA reads as TGTGCCAGCAGCCCCTGGGGGGAGACCTACGAGCAGTACGTC. Amino acids: CASSPWGETYEQYV.

The genes are TRBV12-3 or TRBV12-4 and TRBJ2-1; D call uncertain. The CDR3 extends over 12 amino acids. V dropped 7 bases and J dropped 7 bases, with 11 bases sitting between them. CDR3 amino acids: CASTHRWNEQFF. The CDR3 nucleotides read TGTGCCAGCACCCACCGATGGAATGAGCAGTTCTTC.

This chain connects TRBV19 to TRBJ2-7, with TRBD2 matching over 10 bases. In germline, CDR1 is LNHDA, CDR2 SQIVND (reference sequence). This CDR3 is 16 amino acids long. V was pared by 3 bases and J by 0 bases, with 5 bases of the junction left unmatched. CDR3 amino acids: CASSIGAGGSSYEQYF. The CDR3 nucleotides are TGTGCCAGTAGTATTGGAGCGGGGGGGAGCTCCTACGAGCAGTACTTC.

This sequence joins TRBV19 and TRBJ1-6; no definite D call. Germline CDR1 is LNHDA and CDR2 is SQIVND (reference sequence). CDR3 size: 16 residues. V lost 9 bases to trimming and J lost 10 bases, with 25 bases between them. The CDR3 DNA reads TGTGCCAGCTCTCCGGCCTTGGGGTCAATGAAGTCACCCCTCCACTTT. Translated, it gives CASSPALGSMKSPLHF.

This chain links TRBV12-3 or TRBV12-4 with TRBJ2-7, with D maybe TRBD2 (5 bases). There are 13 residues in the CDR3. V lost 6 bases to trimming and J lost 2 bases, with 11 bases between them. The CDR3 DNA reads as TGTGCCAGCAGCCCCGGGGTTACCTACGAGCAGTACTTC. Its protein is CASSPGVTYEQYF.

To note about this clonotype: The germline gene is not matched at one end of the junction; a read error may be the cause. The rearrangement uses TRBV4-1 and TRBJ2-7; perhaps TRBD1 as D (6 bases). This CDR3 is 16 amino acids long. Germline V gene sequence: CDR1 MGHRA, CDR2 YSYEKL. As DNA, the CDR3 is TGCGCCAGCAGCAAAGAAGAAGACAGGTTAACCCCCGAGCAGTACTTC. Its translation is CASSKEEDRLTPEQYF.

CDR3 sequence reads: CASSSRTSGGPGELFF. CDR3 DNA: TGTGCCAGCAGTTCCCGGACTAGCGGGGGCCCCGGGGAGCTGTTTTTT. The V gene is TRBV28, the J gene TRBJ2-2; 13 positions match TRBD2. Germline trimming cut 4 bases from V and 6 bases from J; bases unmatched to any gene: 5. The CDR3 length is 16 residues. In germline, CDR1 is MDHEN, CDR2 SYDVKM.

This chain joins TRBV9 and TRBJ2-3; 7 bases line up with TRBD2. In germline, CDR1 is SGDLS, CDR2 YYNGEE. The CDR3 covers 16 residues. V was clipped by 2 bases and J by 1 base; unmatched bases: 7. The CDR3 nucleotides read TGTGCCAGCAGCGTGGGGGGGGACCCTCGCACAGATACGCAGTATTTT. This gives the protein CASSVGGDPRTDTQYF.

The chain employs TRBV6-2 or TRBV6-3 and TRBJ1-2; D gene uncertain. V was clipped by 1 base and J by 6 bases, with 12 bases between them. The CDR3 is 14 residues long. In germline, CDR1 is MNHEY, CDR2 SVGEGT. Written as DNA, the CDR3 is TGTGCCAGCAGTTACTGGCGAGAGTCAGATGGCTACACCTTC. Protein sequence: CASSYWRESDGYTF.

This chain connects TRBV7-9 to TRBJ2-2; D might be TRBD1 (6 bases). V gave up 5 bases and J gave up 0 bases, with 16 bases separating them. The CDR3 is made up of 17 amino acids. Per the germline V gene, CDR1 is SEHNR and CDR2 is FQNEAQ (reference sequence). In nucleotides, the CDR3 is TGTGCCAGCAGCAACGAGGGTGGACAGTCGAACACCGGGGAGCTGTTTTTT. It encodes CASSNEGGQSNTGELFF.

V usage is TRBV13 and J usage is TRBJ1-6; 9 bases align to TRBD1. The length of the CDR3 is 15 residues. Germline values: CDR1 PRHDT, CDR2 FYEKMQ (reference sequence). The V and J ends lost 6 bases and 6 bases, in that order; junction bases with no gene match: 6. The DNA of the CDR3 is TGTGCCAGCAGTTTGGACAGGGGAGGTAATTCACCCCTCCACTTT. Translating gives CASSLDRGGNSPLHF.

V gene TRBV27 combines with J gene TRBJ1-2, with D unresolved. There are 14 residues in the CDR3. The germline V gene has CDR1 MNHEY and CDR2 SMNVEV (reference sequence). Trimming removed 5 bases from V and 2 bases from J, with 12 bases in between. In DNA form, the CDR3 reads TGTGCCAGCAGTCCGGGTTGGAAAAACTATGGCTACACCTTC. Translating it yields CASSPGWKNYGYTF.

The chain couples TRBV5-1 to TRBJ2-7; D may be TRBD1 (5 bases). Germline CDR1 is SGHRS and CDR2 is YFSETQ. The CDR3 runs to 14 residues. Trimming stripped 0 bases from V and 1 base from J, with 8 bases between. Here the CDR3 reads CASSLAAGSYEQYV. CDR3 coding DNA: TGCGCCAGCAGCTTGGCCGCAGGGTCCTACGAGCAGTACGTC.

This chain links TRBV28 with TRBJ2-5; D possibly corresponds to TRBD2 (5 bases). V dropped 6 bases and J dropped 0 bases, with 11 bases sitting between them. CDR3 length: 14 residues. Germline CDR1 and CDR2: MDHEN and SYDVKM. The DNA for the CDR3 is TGTGCCAGCAGCTCAGAGGAGGACCAAGAGACCCAGTACTTC. Translating gives CASSSEEDQETQYF.

The chain combines TRBV5-1 with TRBJ2-6, with unresolved D. Trimming cost V 1 base and J 2 bases, with 7 bases left between them. There are 15 residues in the CDR3. In germline, CDR1 is SGHRS, CDR2 YFSETQ. The CDR3 reads CASSLSLAGANVLTF. CDR3 bases: TGCGCCAGCAGCTTGAGTCTAGCTGGGGCCAACGTCCTGACTTTC.

The chain links TRBV6-1 to TRBJ2-5; 8 bases are shared with TRBD2. J gave up 2 bases and V 2 bases, and 7 bases lay outside the gene matches. Germline CDR1 is MNHNS and CDR2 is SASEGT. This CDR3 region has 16 residues. As DNA, the CDR3 is TGTGCCAGCAGTGAACCGGGGGTAGCGGGGCAAGAGACCCAGTACTTC. This codes for CASSEPGVAGQETQYF.